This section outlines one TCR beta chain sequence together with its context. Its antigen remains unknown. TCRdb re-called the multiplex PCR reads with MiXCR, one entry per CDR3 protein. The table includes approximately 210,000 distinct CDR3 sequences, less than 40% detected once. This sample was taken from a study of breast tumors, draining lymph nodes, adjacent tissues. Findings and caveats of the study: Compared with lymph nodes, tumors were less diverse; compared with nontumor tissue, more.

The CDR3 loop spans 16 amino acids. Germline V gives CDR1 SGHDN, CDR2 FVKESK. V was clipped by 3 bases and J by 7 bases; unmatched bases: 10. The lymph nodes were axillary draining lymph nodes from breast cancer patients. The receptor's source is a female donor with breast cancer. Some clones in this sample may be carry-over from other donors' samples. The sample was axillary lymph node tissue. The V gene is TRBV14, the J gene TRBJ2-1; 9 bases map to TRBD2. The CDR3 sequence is CASSHVGAGGRNEQFF. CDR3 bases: TGTGCCAGCAGCCATGTGGGAGCGGGAGGACGAAATGAGCAGTTCTTC.